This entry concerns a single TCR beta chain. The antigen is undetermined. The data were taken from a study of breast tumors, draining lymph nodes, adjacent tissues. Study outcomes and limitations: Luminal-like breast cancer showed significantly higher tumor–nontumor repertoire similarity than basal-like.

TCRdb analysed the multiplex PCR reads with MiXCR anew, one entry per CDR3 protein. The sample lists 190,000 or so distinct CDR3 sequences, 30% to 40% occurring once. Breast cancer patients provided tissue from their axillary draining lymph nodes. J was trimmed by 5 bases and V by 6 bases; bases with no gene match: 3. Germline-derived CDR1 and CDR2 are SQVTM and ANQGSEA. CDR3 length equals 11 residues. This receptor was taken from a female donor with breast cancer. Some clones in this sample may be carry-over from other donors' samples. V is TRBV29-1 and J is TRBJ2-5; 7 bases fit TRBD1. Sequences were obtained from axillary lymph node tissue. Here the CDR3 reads CSVLGQETQYF. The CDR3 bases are TGCAGCGTCCTGGGACAGGAGACCCAGTACTTC.